This T cell receptor (beta chain) was captured by sequencing in a study of blood T cell repertoires in COVID-19. Across the study: Italy, Spain and the United States were the sources of the convalescent and acute COVID-19 samples. The cDNA or gDNA used as material had been derived from T cells, B-cell-depleted T cells, or PBMCs.

The CDR3 covers 15 residues. CDR1 is SGHRS, CDR2 YFSETQ, per germline. With 4 bases clipped from V and 1 base from J, the junction kept 4 bases outside the gene matches. Per the original data handling: Researchers report that nucleated cell counts were estimated from reference gene primer amplification. Here immunoSEQ multiplex PCR was the method, and the copy in TCRdb shows in-frame clones only, minus some. The DNA gave D and trimming, while V, J and clone size come from that table. The sample has 150,000 or so clones, 76% seen once. This clone was observed once. This chain links TRBV5-1 with TRBJ2-7; the match to TRBD2 covers 11 bases. The receptor was isolated from a woman older than 75 with active or convalescent COVID-19. The sequenced sample consisted of peripheral blood. In DNA form, the CDR3 reads TGCGCCAGCAGCCCGACTAGCGGGACTTCCTACGAGCAGTACTTC. Translating gives CASSPTSGTSYEQYF.